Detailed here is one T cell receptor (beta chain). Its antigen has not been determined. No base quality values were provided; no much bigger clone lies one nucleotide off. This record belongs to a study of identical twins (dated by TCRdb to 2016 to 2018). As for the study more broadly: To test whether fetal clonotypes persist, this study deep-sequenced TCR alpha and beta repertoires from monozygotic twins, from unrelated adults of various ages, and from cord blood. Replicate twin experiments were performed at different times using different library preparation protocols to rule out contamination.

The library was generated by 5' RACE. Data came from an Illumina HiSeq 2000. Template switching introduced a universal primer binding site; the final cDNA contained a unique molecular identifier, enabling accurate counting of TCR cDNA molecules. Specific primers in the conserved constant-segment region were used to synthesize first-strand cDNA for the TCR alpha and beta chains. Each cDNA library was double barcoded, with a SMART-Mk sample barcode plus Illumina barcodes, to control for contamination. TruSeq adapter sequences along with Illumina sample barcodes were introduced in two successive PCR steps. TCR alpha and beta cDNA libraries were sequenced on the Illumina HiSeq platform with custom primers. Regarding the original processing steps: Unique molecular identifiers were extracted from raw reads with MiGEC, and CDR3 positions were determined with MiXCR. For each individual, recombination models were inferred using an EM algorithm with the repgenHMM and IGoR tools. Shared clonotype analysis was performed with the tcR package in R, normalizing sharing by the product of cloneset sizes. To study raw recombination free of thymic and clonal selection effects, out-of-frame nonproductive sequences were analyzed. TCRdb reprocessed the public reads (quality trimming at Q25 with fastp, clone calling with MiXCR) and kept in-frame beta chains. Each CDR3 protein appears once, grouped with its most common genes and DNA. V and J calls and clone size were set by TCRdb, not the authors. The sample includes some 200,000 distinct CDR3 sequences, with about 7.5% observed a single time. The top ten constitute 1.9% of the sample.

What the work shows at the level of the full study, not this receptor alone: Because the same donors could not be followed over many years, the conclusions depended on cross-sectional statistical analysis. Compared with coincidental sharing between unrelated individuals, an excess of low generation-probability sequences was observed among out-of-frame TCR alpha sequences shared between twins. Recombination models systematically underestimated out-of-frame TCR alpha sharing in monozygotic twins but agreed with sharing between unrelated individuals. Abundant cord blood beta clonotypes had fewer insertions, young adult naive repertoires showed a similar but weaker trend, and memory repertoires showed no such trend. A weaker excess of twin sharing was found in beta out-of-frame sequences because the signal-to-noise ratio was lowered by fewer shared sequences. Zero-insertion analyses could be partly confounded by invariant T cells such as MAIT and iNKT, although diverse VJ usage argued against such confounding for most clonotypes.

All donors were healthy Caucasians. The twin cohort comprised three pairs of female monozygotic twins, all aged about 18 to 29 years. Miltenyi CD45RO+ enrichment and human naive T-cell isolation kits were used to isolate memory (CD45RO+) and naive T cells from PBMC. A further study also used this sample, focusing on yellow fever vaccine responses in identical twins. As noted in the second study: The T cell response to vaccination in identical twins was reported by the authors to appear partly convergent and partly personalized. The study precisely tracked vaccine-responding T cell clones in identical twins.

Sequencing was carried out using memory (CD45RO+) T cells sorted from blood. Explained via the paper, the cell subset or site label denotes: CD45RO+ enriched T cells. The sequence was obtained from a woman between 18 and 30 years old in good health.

The bases read TGTGCCAGCAGCTTAGCGGGGGGGGGAACTGAAGCTTTCTTT. This is translated as CASSLAGGGTEAFF. Recombination linked TRBV7-2 to TRBJ1-1; the D segment could be TRBD1, given 5 matching bases. The V end loses 0 bases and the J end loses 5 bases, and a stretch of 10 bases separates them. The CDR3 spans 14 residues, from the cysteine through the phenylalanine. Only the CDR3 region is kept as DNA, spanning 42 bases read in frame from base 1. For CDR1 and CDR2, the germline V gene lists SGHTA and FQGNSA.